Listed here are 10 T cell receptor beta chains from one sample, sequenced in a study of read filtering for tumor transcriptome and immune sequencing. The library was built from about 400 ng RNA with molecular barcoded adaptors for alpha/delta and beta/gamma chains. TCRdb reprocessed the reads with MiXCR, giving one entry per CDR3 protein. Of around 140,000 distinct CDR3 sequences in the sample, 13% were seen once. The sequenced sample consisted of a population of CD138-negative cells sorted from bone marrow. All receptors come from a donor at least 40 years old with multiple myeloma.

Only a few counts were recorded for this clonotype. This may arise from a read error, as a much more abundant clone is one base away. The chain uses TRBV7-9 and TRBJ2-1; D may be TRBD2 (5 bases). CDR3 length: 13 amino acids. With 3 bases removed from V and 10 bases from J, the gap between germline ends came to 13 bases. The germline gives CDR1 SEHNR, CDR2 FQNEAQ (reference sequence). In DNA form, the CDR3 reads TGTGCCAGCAGCTTCAGCCGTAGGGAGGAGCAGTTCTTC. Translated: CASSFSRREEQFF. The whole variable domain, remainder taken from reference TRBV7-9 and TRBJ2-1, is DTGVSQNPRHKITKRGQNVTFRCDPISEHNRLYWYRQTLGQGPEFLTYFQNEAQLEKSRLLSDRFSAERPKGSFSTLEIQRTEQGDSAMYLCASSFSRREEQFFGPGTRLTVL.

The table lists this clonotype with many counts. The CDR3 here is CASSGGPRALTYNEQFF. DNA of the CDR3: TGTGCCAGCAGTGGGGGCCCACGAGCGTTAACCTACAATGAGCAGTTCTTC. This chain connects TRBV2 to TRBJ2-1; maybe TRBD1 (5 bases). V dropped 4 bases and J dropped 2 bases, with 18 bases sitting between them. The CDR3 length is 17 residues. In germline, CDR1 is SNHLY, CDR2 FYNNEI.

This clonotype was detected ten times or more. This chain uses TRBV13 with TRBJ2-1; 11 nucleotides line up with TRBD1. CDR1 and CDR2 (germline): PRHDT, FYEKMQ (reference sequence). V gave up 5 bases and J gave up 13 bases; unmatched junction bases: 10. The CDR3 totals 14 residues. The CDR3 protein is CASSVDRTGGDQFF. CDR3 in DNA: TGTGCCAGCAGCGTTGATAGGACAGGGGGCGATCAGTTCTTC.

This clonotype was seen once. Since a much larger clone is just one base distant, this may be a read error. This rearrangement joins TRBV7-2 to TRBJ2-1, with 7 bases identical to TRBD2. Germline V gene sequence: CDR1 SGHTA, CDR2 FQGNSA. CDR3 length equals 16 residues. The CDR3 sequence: CAGSLTPTSSYNEQFF. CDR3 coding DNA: TGTGCCGGCAGCTTAACACCGACTAGCAGCTACAATGAGCAGTTCTTC.

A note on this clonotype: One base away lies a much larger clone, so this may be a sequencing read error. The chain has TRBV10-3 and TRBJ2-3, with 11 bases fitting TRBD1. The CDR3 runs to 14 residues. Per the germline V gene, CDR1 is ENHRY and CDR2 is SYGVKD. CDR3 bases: TGTGCCGTCAGTGGGGACAGGGGGTCGGATACGCAGTATTTT. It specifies CAVSGDRGSDTQYF.

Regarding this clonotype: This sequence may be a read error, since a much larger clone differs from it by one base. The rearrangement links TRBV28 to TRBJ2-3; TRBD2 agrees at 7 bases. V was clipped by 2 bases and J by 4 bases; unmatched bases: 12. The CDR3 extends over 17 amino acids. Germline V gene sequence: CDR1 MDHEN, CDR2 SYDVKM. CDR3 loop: CASSLRWTRPSADTQYF. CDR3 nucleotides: TGTGCCAGCAGTTTACGGTGGACTAGACCTAGCGCAGATACGCAGTATTTT. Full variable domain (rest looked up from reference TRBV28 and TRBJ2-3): DVKVTQSSRYLVKRTGEKVFLECVQDMDHENMFWYRQDPGLGLRLIYFSYDVKMKEKGDIPEGYSVSREKKERFSLILESASTNQTSMYLCASSLRWTRPSADTQYFGPGTRLTVL.

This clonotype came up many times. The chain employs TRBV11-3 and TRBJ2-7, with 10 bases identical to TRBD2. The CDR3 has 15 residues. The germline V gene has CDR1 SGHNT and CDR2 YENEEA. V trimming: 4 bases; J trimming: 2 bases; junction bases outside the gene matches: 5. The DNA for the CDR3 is TGTGCCAGCAGCTCCAGGACTAGCGGCACCTACGAGCAGTACTTC. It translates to CASSSRTSGTYEQYF.

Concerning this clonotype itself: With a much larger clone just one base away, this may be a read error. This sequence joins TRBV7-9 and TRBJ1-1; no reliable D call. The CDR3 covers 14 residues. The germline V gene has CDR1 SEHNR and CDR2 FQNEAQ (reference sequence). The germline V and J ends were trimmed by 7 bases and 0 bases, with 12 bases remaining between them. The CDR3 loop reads CASTTLIMNTEAFF. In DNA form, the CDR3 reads TGTGCCAGCACTACGTTGATCATGAACACTGAAGCTTTCTTT.

CDR3 sequence reads: CATSDLASGRAGYNEQFF. In DNA form, the CDR3 reads TGTGCCACCAGTGATTTGGCTAGCGGGAGGGCCGGGTACAATGAGCAGTTCTTC. The chain employs TRBV24-1 and TRBJ2-1; 12 bases align to TRBD2. V trimming: 0 bases; J trimming: 4 bases; junction bases outside the gene matches: 6. This CDR3 contains 18 residues. Germline values: CDR1 KGHDR, CDR2 SFDVKD.

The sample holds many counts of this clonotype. CDR3 sequence: CASSSRDSPSYEQYF. CDR3 nucleotides: TGTGCCAGCAGCTCCCGGGATTCCCCTTCCTACGAGCAGTACTTC. The chain is built from TRBV7-9 and TRBJ2-7; D perhaps matches TRBD2 (5 bases). The germline V and J ends were trimmed by 4 bases and 1 base, with 14 bases remaining between them. Looked up from germline, CDR1 is SEHNR and CDR2 is FQNEAQ (reference sequence). The CDR3 is made up of 15 amino acids.